The 27 T cell receptor beta chains in this list originate from one sample, sequenced in a study of blood T cell repertoires in COVID-19. Data came from immunoSEQ multiplex PCR; TCRdb stores just in-frame clones and leaves some out. The sample lists some 250,000 clones, about 86% occurring once. Source material: peripheral blood. These receptors all come from a woman in her thirties who had recovered from COVID-19.

V usage is TRBV9 and J usage is TRBJ2-3; 7 bases are shared with TRBD1. J was trimmed by 0 bases and V by 2 bases; bases with no gene match: 3. CDR1 and CDR2 (germline): SGDLS, YYNGEE. The length of the CDR3 is 15 residues. CDR3: CASSVTGASTDTQYF. CDR3 in DNA: TGTGCCAGCAGCGTTACAGGGGCTAGCACAGATACGCAGTATTTT.

This rearrangement joins TRBV12-3 or TRBV12-4 to TRBJ1-2; D unclear. The CDR3 has 11 amino acids. V gave up 6 bases and J gave up 4 bases, with 6 bases separating them. This CDR3 reads CASRSSYGYTF. The CDR3 bases are TGTGCCAGCAGGAGTAGCTATGGCTACACCTTC.

This chain connects TRBV7-2 to TRBJ1-5; D is uncertain. The CDR3 has 14 amino acids. Trimming pared 1 base from V and 1 base from J, leaving 5 bases between. The germline CDR1 and CDR2 sequences are SGHTA and FQGNSA. The CDR3 here is CASSLVRSNQPQHF. CDR3 DNA: TGTGCCAGCAGCTTAGTGCGCAGCAATCAGCCCCAGCATTTT.

The chain is built from TRBV5-4 and TRBJ2-5; 8 positions agree with TRBD2. Germline values: CDR1 SGHNT, CDR2 YYREEE (reference sequence). The trim removed 6 bases at V and 4 bases at J, leaving 8 bases unmatched. The CDR3 runs 14 residues. The CDR3 loop reads CASNLRGGRETQYF. CDR3 nucleotides: TGTGCCAGCAACCTCCGGGGGGGCCGAGAGACCCAGTACTTC.

The genes are TRBV11-2 and TRBJ1-3, with TRBD1 matching over 7 bases. Germline CDR1 and CDR2: SGHAT and FQNNGV. V trimming: 2 bases; J trimming: 4 bases; junction bases outside the gene matches: 14. The CDR3 runs 18 residues. DNA of the CDR3: TGTGCCAGCAGCTTACCCCCCGGTGAGACAGGGAGGGGAAACACCATATATTTT. It codes for CASSLPPGETGRGNTIYF.

The CDR3 nucleotides read TGTGCCAGCAGCTTAGGAGGGGGCGGGGAGCTGTTTTTT. Its protein product is CASSLGGGGELFF. The gene calls are TRBV11-2 and TRBJ2-2; TRBD1 is a possible D gene (6 bases). The CDR3 sequence is 13 residues long. Trimming shortened V by 1 base and J by 7 bases, and 7 bases separated the two germline ends. Germline assignment: CDR1 SGHAT and CDR2 FQNNGV.

The genes are TRBV9 and TRBJ2-5; D possibly corresponds to TRBD2 (6 bases). Germline values: CDR1 SGDLS, CDR2 YYNGEE. CDR3 length equals 18 residues. Between the trimmed V and J ends, which lost 0 bases and 0 bases, there was a span of 18 bases. CDR3 sequence: CASSVEGGAVLDQETQYF. CDR3 bases: TGTGCCAGCAGCGTAGAAGGAGGGGCGGTGTTAGACCAAGAGACCCAGTACTTC.

The chain employs TRBV18 and TRBJ2-7, with TRBD1 identical over 9 bases. V shed 5 bases and J 6 bases; nucleotides not matched to a gene: 8. The CDR3 is made up of 14 amino acids. Germline CDR1 and CDR2: KGHSH and LQKENI. The CDR3 loop is CASSATGTGTEQYF. CDR3 nucleotide sequence: TGTGCCAGCTCAGCCACCGGGACAGGGACCGAGCAGTACTTC. The variable domain in full, completed from reference TRBV18 and TRBJ2-7, reads NAGVMQNPRHLVRRRGQEARLRCSPMKGHSHVYWYRQLPEEGLKFMVYLQKENIIDESGMPKERFSAEFPKEGPSILRIQQVVRGDSAAYFCASSATGTGTEQYFGPGTRLTVT.

This clone has a single count. As DNA, the CDR3 is TGCGCCAGCAGCGCGGGGAACACCGGGGAGCTGTTTTTT. This translates into CASSAGNTGELFF. The genes are TRBV5-1 and TRBJ2-2; the D gene is possibly TRBD2 (5 bases). The CDR3 is 13 residues long. Trimming removed 4 bases at V and 1 base at J, with 5 bases between. The germline gives CDR1 SGHRS, CDR2 YFSETQ.

V and J are TRBV5-1 and TRBJ1-1, with a weak D call TRBD1 (6 bases). Trimming removed 3 bases at V and 4 bases at J, with 10 bases between. The CDR3 has 13 amino acids. In germline, CDR1 is SGHRS, CDR2 YFSETQ. The CDR3 reads CASSSRGGTEAFF. CDR3 DNA sequence: TGCGCCAGCAGCTCCAGAGGGGGCACTGAAGCTTTCTTT.

This clone was counted a single time. The V call is TRBV7-9, the J call TRBJ2-5; D perhaps matches TRBD1 (6 bases). The CDR3 has 15 amino acids. Germline V gene lookup returns CDR1 SEHNR and CDR2 FQNEAQ (reference sequence). Trimming cost V 1 base and J 5 bases, with 14 bases left between them. CDR3 nucleotides: TGTGCCAGCAGCTTAGGGCTCAGGGGAAGGGAGACCCAGTACTTC. The encoded protein is CASSLGLRGRETQYF.

The rearrangement uses TRBV19 and TRBJ2-3, with 7 bases that match TRBD1. Germline values: CDR1 LNHDA, CDR2 SQIVND (reference sequence). This CDR3 contains 16 residues. After removal of 6 bases from V and 3 bases from J, the junction contained 12 bases not matched to a gene. CDR3 residues: CASSAQGRSWTDTQYF. Here the CDR3 DNA reads TGTGCCAGTAGCGCACAGGGGCGATCTTGGACAGATACGCAGTATTTT.

This clone occurred once. CDR3 in DNA: TGTGCCAGCAGCTTAGGTAGGGGGTTCCATCAGCCCCAGCATTTT. Its protein is CASSLGRGFHQPQHF. The gene calls are TRBV7-2 and TRBJ1-5; possible D gene TRBD1, 6 bases. This CDR3 has 15 amino acids. Germline CDR1 and CDR2: SGHTA and FQGNSA. Trimming shortened V by 1 base and J by 5 bases, and 12 bases separated the two germline ends.

The chain carries TRBV14 and TRBJ2-1, with D perhaps TRBD2 (7 bases). This CDR3 contains 15 residues. Germline-derived CDR1 and CDR2 are SGHDN and FVKESK. V dropped 5 bases and J dropped 10 bases, with 21 bases sitting between them. The CDR3: CASSVRGAPGWEQFF. The CDR3 nucleotides are TGTGCCAGCAGCGTACGGGGGGCCCCTGGGTGGGAGCAGTTCTTC.

This clone showed up many times. The chain combines TRBV29-1 with TRBJ1-2, with TRBD1 as a possible D gene (6 bases). The CDR3 runs to 11 residues. Trimming removed 6 bases at V and 5 bases at J, with 10 bases between. Germline V gene lookup returns CDR1 SQVTM and CDR2 ANQGSEA. The CDR3 region is CSVFTGYGYTF. The CDR3, as DNA: TGCAGCGTCTTCACAGGGTATGGCTACACCTTC.

The rearrangement uses TRBV9 and TRBJ2-2, with D tentatively TRBD1 (6 bases). Germline CDR1 is SGDLS and CDR2 is YYNGEE. V was pared by 1 base and J by 2 bases, with 9 bases between. The CDR3 runs to 15 residues. The CDR3 coding sequence is TGTGCCAGCAGCGTACTGGGGGCCAACACCGGGGAGCTGTTTTTT. Translating gives CASSVLGANTGELFF.

The chain combines TRBV5-8 with TRBJ2-7; the D is unclear. Germline CDR1 is SGHTS and CDR2 is YDEGEE. Trimming took off 0 bases at V and 1 base at J, with 11 bases between the two ends. This CDR3 spans 15 amino acids. The CDR3 loop reads CASSLVPDTSYEQYF. The CDR3 region has the DNA TGTGCCAGCAGCTTGGTTCCCGACACATCCTACGAGCAGTACTTC.

A word on this clone: A much more abundant neighbour one base away suggests this may be a read error. This chain uses TRBV7-3 with TRBJ2-1, with TRBD2 matching 11 bases. The CDR3 has 15 residues. CDR1 SGHTA and CDR2 FQGTGA come from the germline V gene. V shed 5 bases, J shed 5 bases, and the junction held 5 bases outside the gene matches. CDR3 region: CASSRSGGAHNEQFF. CDR3 sequence (DNA): TGTGCCAGCAGCCGTAGCGGGGGGGCCCACAATGAGCAGTTCTTC.

The V call is TRBV18, the J call TRBJ1-3; TRBD1 is a possible D gene (5 bases). The germline V gene encodes CDR1 KGHSH and CDR2 LQKENI. The CDR3 sequence is 15 residues long. V lost 2 bases to trimming and J lost 2 bases, with 10 bases between them. CDR3 nucleotide sequence: TGTGCCAGCTCACCATCGGCAGGGACTGGAAACACCATATATTTT. Translating gives CASSPSAGTGNTIYF. Using reference TRBV18 and TRBJ1-3 for the parts outside the CDR3, the full variable domain is NAGVMQNPRHLVRRRGQEARLRCSPMKGHSHVYWYRQLPEEGLKFMVYLQKENIIDESGMPKERFSAEFPKEGPSILRIQQVVRGDSAAYFCASSPSAGTGNTIYFGEGSWLTVV.

This clone was seen just once. V gene TRBV5-6 combines with J gene TRBJ2-2; weak D call: TRBD2 (6 bases). In germline, CDR1 is SGHDT, CDR2 YYEEEE. V was shortened by 1 base and J by 5 bases, with 15 bases between the two germline ends. The CDR3 totals 16 residues. The CDR3 reads CASSLFLALGTGELFF. As DNA, the CDR3 is TGTGCCAGCAGCTTGTTTCTAGCGTTAGGAACCGGGGAGCTGTTTTTT.

This clone came up once. The chain joins TRBV9 to TRBJ1-3; D not resolved. The germline CDR1 and CDR2 sequences are SGDLS and YYNGEE. The V gene lost 0 bases and the J gene lost 0 bases, with 13 bases spanning the gap. The CDR3 contains 17 residues. The CDR3 DNA is TGTGCCAGCAGCGTAGGACTTCAAGAGAGCTCTGGAAACACCATATATTTT. Its translation: CASSVGLQESSGNTIYF.

The chain carries TRBV7-8 and TRBJ2-2; TRBD1 agrees at 8 bases. V trimming: 4 bases; J trimming: 11 bases; junction bases outside the gene matches: 18. Germline assignment: CDR1 SGHVS and CDR2 FQNEAQ. The CDR3 length is 17 residues. The CDR3 loop reads CASSSLDRGAVSAELFF. The DNA of the CDR3 is TGTGCCAGCAGCTCATTAGACAGGGGTGCCGTCAGCGCTGAGCTGTTTTTT.

V usage is TRBV19 and J usage is TRBJ1-2, with 7 nucleotides matching TRBD1. The CDR3 extends over 12 amino acids. Trimming removed 5 bases from V and 7 bases from J; junction bases left unmatched: 4. Germline V lookup: CDR1 LNHDA, CDR2 SQIVND (reference sequence). As DNA, the CDR3 is TGTGCCAGTAGTCCCAGGGGGTTTGGCTACACCTTC. Protein product: CASSPRGFGYTF. The full variable domain, with the rest looked up from reference TRBV19 and TRBJ1-2, is DGGITQSPKYLFRKEGQNVTLSCEQNLNHDAMYWYRQDPGQGLRLIYYSQIVNDFQKGDIAEGYSVSREKKESFPLTVTSAQKNPTAFYLCASSPRGFGYTFGSGTRLTVV.

The rearrangement joins TRBV19 to TRBJ1-5; TRBD1 is a possible D gene (5 bases). CDR1 and CDR2 (germline): LNHDA, SQIVND (reference sequence). Trimming removed 4 bases from V and 7 bases from J, with 11 bases in between. This CDR3 comprises 13 residues. This chain's CDR3 is CASSKRGGQPQHF. In DNA, the CDR3 is TGTGCCAGTAGTAAGAGGGGAGGACAGCCCCAGCATTTT. Drawing the rest from reference TRBV19 and TRBJ1-5, the complete variable domain is DGGITQSPKYLFRKEGQNVTLSCEQNLNHDAMYWYRQDPGQGLRLIYYSQIVNDFQKGDIAEGYSVSREKKESFPLTVTSAQKNPTAFYLCASSKRGGQPQHFGDGTRLSIL.

The chain combines TRBV6-4 with TRBJ1-2; D is ambiguous. Germline values: CDR1 MRHNA, CDR2 SNTAGT. V lost 5 bases to trimming and J lost 2 bases, with 12 bases between them. The CDR3 has 14 residues. In nucleotides, the CDR3 is TGTGCCAGCAGTCCCGGGAACGTAAACTATGGCTACACCTTC. As protein: CASSPGNVNYGYTF.

The chain recombines TRBV14 with TRBJ1-5, with 9 bases lining up with TRBD1. Trimming at V came to 5 bases and at J to 4 bases, leaving 0 bases not matched to a gene. Germline CDR1 is SGHDN and CDR2 is FVKESK. This CDR3 has 13 amino acids. Here the CDR3 DNA reads TGTGCCAGCAGCGGGACAGGGAATCAGCCCCAGCATTTT. Its translation: CASSGTGNQPQHF. The full variable domain, rest sourced from reference TRBV14 and TRBJ1-5, is EAGVTQFPSHSVIEKGQTVTLRCDPISGHDNLYWYRRVMGKEIKFLLHFVKESKQDESGMPNNRFLAERTGGTYSTLKVQPAELEDSGVYFCASSGTGNQPQHFGDGTRLSIL.

The chain links TRBV7-9 to TRBJ2-2, with 12 bases identical to TRBD1. The germline gives CDR1 SEHNR, CDR2 FQNEAQ (reference sequence). The V and J ends lost 5 bases and 4 bases, in that order; junction bases with no gene match: 14. CDR3 length: 19 amino acids. The CDR3 sequence: CASSAQPGTGGGITGELFF. CDR3 bases: TGTGCCAGCAGCGCGCAACCCGGGACAGGGGGCGGGATCACCGGGGAGCTGTTTTTT.